The 9 T cell receptor beta chains presented below share a single source sample, sequenced in a study of monozygotic twins with cystic fibrosis. The repertoire was sequenced with immunoSEQ multiplex PCR; TCRdb's copy has only in-frame clones and lacks some. This table holds 30,000 to 40,000 clones, over 60% found once. The specimen sequenced was blood. The origin of the receptors is a girl between 10 and 17 years old with cystic fibrosis.

V is TRBV4-1 and J is TRBJ2-4; D may match TRBD1 or TRBD2 (5 bases each). Germline assignment: CDR1 MGHRA and CDR2 YSYEKL. V was trimmed by 2 bases and J by 7 bases, leaving 9 bases between them. There are 13 residues in the CDR3. CDR3 in amino acids: CASSQPGPNIQYF. CDR3 bases: TGCGCCAGCAGCCAACCGGGACCTAACATTCAGTACTTC.

The rearrangement links TRBV5-5 to TRBJ2-5; 10 nucleotides match TRBD1. The germline CDR1 and CDR2 sequences are SGHKS and YYEKEE (reference sequence). V lost 4 bases, J lost 7 bases, and 13 bases stayed unmatched. CDR3 length: 16 residues. The DNA for the CDR3 is TGTGCCAGCAGCCCGGGGACAGGGGCCCCCAAGGTGACCCAGTACTTC. It specifies CASSPGTGAPKVTQYF.

The J gene is TRBJ1-2, the V gene TRBV7-2; 9 nucleotides match TRBD1. Germline CDR1 is SGHTA and CDR2 is FQGNSA. With V trimmed by 4 bases and J by 6 bases, 6 bases remained unmatched. The CDR3 totals 14 residues. CDR3 DNA: TGTGCCAGCAGCTCCCCCTGGACAGGGGATGGCTACACCTTC. It codes for CASSSPWTGDGYTF.

This rearrangement joins TRBV9 to TRBJ2-1; either TRBD1 or TRBD2 may fit D (6 bases each). This CDR3 region has 14 residues. With 1 base removed from V and 10 bases from J, the gap between germline ends came to 15 bases. Germline CDR1 reads SGDLS; CDR2 reads YYNGEE. The DNA of the CDR3 is TGTGCCAGCAGCGTATTATCGGGGGCCGGGGAGCAGTTCTTC. Protein sequence: CASSVLSGAGEQFF.

The chain links TRBV2 to TRBJ2-1, with 10 bases fitting TRBD2. Germline CDR1 reads SNHLY; CDR2 reads FYNNEI. CDR3 size: 14 residues. Trimming took 7 bases from V and 4 from J; bases not matched to a gene: 4. CDR3 sequence: CASIGTSAYNEQFF. In nucleotides, the CDR3 is TGTGCCAGCATCGGGACTAGCGCTTACAATGAGCAGTTCTTC.

The chain has TRBV7-9 and TRBJ2-1; TRBD2 agrees at 7 bases. Germline CDR1 SEHNR, CDR2 FQNEAQ (reference sequence). The junction had 7 bases not matched to a gene; V was cut back by 5 bases and J by 6 bases. There are 14 residues in the CDR3. As DNA, the CDR3 is TGTGCCAGCAGCCAAAAGACTAGCACCAATGAGCAGTTCTTC. It encodes CASSQKTSTNEQFF.

This clone was picked up a small number of times. The genes are TRBV5-6 and TRBJ1-1, with D perhaps TRBD1 (6 bases). CDR1 and CDR2 (germline): SGHDT, YYEEEE. The CDR3 sequence is 15 residues long. The germline V and J ends were trimmed by 3 bases and 0 bases, with 12 bases remaining between them. DNA for the CDR3: TGTGCCAGCAGCTGGGACACCAGCATGAACACTGAAGCTTTCTTT. As protein: CASSWDTSMNTEAFF. The full variable domain, its missing parts supplied by reference TRBV5-6 and TRBJ1-1, is DAGVTQSPTHLIKTRGQQVTLRCSPKSGHDTVSWYQQALGQGPQFIFQYYEEEERQRGNFPDRFSGHQFPNYSSELNVNALLLGDSALYLCASSWDTSMNTEAFFGQGTRLTVV.

This clone was found a few times. The genes are TRBV5-1 and TRBJ2-7, with 9 bases aligning to TRBD1. Germline CDR1 and CDR2: SGHRS and YFSETQ. This CDR3 is 14 amino acids long. Unmatched junction bases numbered 3, after V lost 3 bases and J lost 2 bases. The CDR3 spells CASSWTGEAYEQYF. CDR3 nucleotides: TGCGCCAGCAGCTGGACAGGGGAAGCCTACGAGCAGTACTTC.

This chain uses TRBV5-4 with TRBJ2-7; D remains ambiguous. The V gene's germline CDR1 is SGHNT and CDR2 YYREEE (reference sequence). The CDR3 extends over 13 amino acids. Trimming stripped 3 bases from V and 5 bases from J, with 12 bases between. The chain's CDR3 is CASSSGPRDEQYF. The CDR3 nucleotides are TGTGCCAGCAGCTCGGGCCCCCGCGACGAGCAGTACTTC.